Detailed here is one TCR beta chain. Its target is unknown. The sample is drawn from a study of radiation and T cells in renal cell carcinoma. The time point: blood 2 weeks post-SBRT. Described treatment: 15 Gy SBRT to primary tumor, nephrectomy 4 weeks later. Data came from immunoSEQ multiplex PCR; TCRdb stores just in-frame clones and leaves some out. The sample includes roughly 150,000 clones, roughly 89% seen only once; the top ten take around 13%. Overall study results and limits: Top tumor clonotypes rose in blood 2 weeks post-radiation, then contracted. No pretreatment tumor biopsies were available for baseline clonotypes.

The length of the CDR3 is 16 residues. V dropped 5 bases and J dropped 3 bases, with 14 bases sitting between them. Germline assignment: CDR1 SNHLY and CDR2 FYNNEI. The TCR originated in a woman aged 45 to 65 with renal cell carcinoma. The sequences come from blood, collected from a patient whose treatment included radiotherapy and nephrectomy. The V gene is TRBV2, the J gene TRBJ1-6, with D possibly matching TRBD1 (6 bases). CDR3 sequence reads: CASSRRQADYNSPLHF. The CDR3 nucleotides read TGTGCCAGCAGTCGTAGACAGGCCGACTATAATTCACCCCTCCACTTT.